Listed below are T cell receptor beta chains from one sample, sequenced in a study of shared clonotypes between healthy human individuals. Produced via immunoSEQ multiplex PCR; TCRdb's table is partial and in-frame only. The sample yields some 2.1 million clones, roughly 94% seen once. Input material: naive CD4+ T cells sorted from blood. These receptors were collected from a man between 18 and 29 years old in good health. Each CDR3 is given with its conserved first and last residue. Each record gives: D gene, clone size, J gene, V gene, CDR3 DNA, CDR3 protein. A D gene is named only where the DNA matches it firmly. The size field is filled for only some rows; it gives once, few, many or a size class.

D gene: -
clone size: -
J gene: TRBJ2-7
V gene: TRBV19
CDR3 DNA: TGTGCCAGTAGCCTCGAAGGGACTGTCCCCTACGAGCAGTACTTC
CDR3 protein: CASSLEGTVPYEQYF

D gene: TRBD1
clone size: -
J gene: TRBJ2-1
V gene: TRBV4-1
CDR3 DNA: TGCGCCAGCAGCCTGACAGGGTGGGCCTACAATGAGCAGTTCTTC
CDR3 protein: CASSLTGWAYNEQFF

D gene: -
clone size: -
J gene: TRBJ2-5
V gene: TRBV5-4
CDR3 DNA: TGTGCCAGCAGCTTGTGGGAGCAAGAGACCCAGTACTTC
CDR3 protein: CASSLWEQETQYF

D gene: -
clone size: -
J gene: TRBJ1-4
V gene: TRBV7-3
CDR3 DNA: TGTGCCAGCAGTCCCGGGCCAAACGAAAAACTGTTTTTT
CDR3 protein: CASSPGPNEKLFF

D gene: TRBD1
clone size: few
J gene: TRBJ2-7
V gene: TRBV7-3
CDR3 DNA: TGTGCCAGCAGCTCCGACAGGGGAACCCCACAGTACTTC
CDR3 protein: CASSSDRGTPQYF

D gene: -
clone size: -
J gene: TRBJ1-6
V gene: TRBV27
CDR3 DNA: TGTGCCAGCAGTTTATTACGGCAGAATTCCTATAATTCACCCCTCCACTTT
CDR3 protein: CASSLLRQNSYNSPLHF

D gene: -
clone size: -
J gene: TRBJ1-6
V gene: TRBV11-3
CDR3 DNA: TGTGCCAGCAAACGGGGGGGGATATTCCGAAGGAATAATTCACCCCTCCACTTT
CDR3 protein: CASKRGGIFRRNNSPLHF

D gene: TRBD1
clone size: -
J gene: TRBJ1-1
V gene: TRBV5-1
CDR3 DNA: TGCGCCAGCAGCTTGGGCCCCCCGGACAGGGATAACACTGAAGCTTTCTTT
CDR3 protein: CASSLGPPDRDNTEAFF

D gene: -
clone size: -
J gene: TRBJ2-7
V gene: TRBV1
CDR3 DNA: TGCACCAGCAGCCAAGTCCCCCGGCGGGAGTTTAAGAACGAGCAGTACTTC
CDR3 protein: CTSSQVPRREFKNEQYF

D gene: -
clone size: -
J gene: TRBJ1-4
V gene: TRBV27
CDR3 DNA: TGTGCCAGCAGTTTAGGGAGGGGCATGGAACTGTTTTTT
CDR3 protein: CASSLGRGMELFF

D gene: TRBD1
clone size: -
J gene: TRBJ2-3
V gene: TRBV5-4
CDR3 DNA: TGTGCCAGCAGCGCCACCACAGGGGGCCCAGATACGCAGTATTTT
CDR3 protein: CASSATTGGPDTQYF

D gene: -
clone size: -
J gene: TRBJ1-6
V gene: TRBV6-1
CDR3 DNA: TGTGCCAGCAGTGAAAGGGCAATCGGGCCCCTCCACTTT
CDR3 protein: CASSERAIGPLHF

D gene: -
clone size: -
J gene: TRBJ2-1
V gene: TRBV18
CDR3 DNA: TGTGCCAGCTCGCTACAGCGGTCGGGGAACAATGAGCAGTTCTTC
CDR3 protein: CASSLQRSGNNEQFF

D gene: TRBD1
clone size: -
J gene: TRBJ2-1
V gene: TRBV5-8
CDR3 DNA: TGTGCCAGCAGCTTGGGCGGCAGGGGGCGGAATGAGCAGTTCTTC
CDR3 protein: CASSLGGRGRNEQFF

D gene: -
clone size: -
J gene: TRBJ2-7
V gene: TRBV14
CDR3 DNA: TGTGCCAGCAGCCAAGGGCTGGGTCCCGGCTACGAGCAGTACTTC
CDR3 protein: CASSQGLGPGYEQYF

D gene: -
clone size: -
J gene: TRBJ2-7
V gene: TRBV11-2
CDR3 DNA: TGTGCCAGCAGCTTGGGGACTGGTACCTACGAGCAGTACTTC
CDR3 protein: CASSLGTGTYEQYF

D gene: -
clone size: -
J gene: TRBJ1-6
V gene: TRBV25-1
CDR3 DNA: TGTGCCAGCAGCGAGGGGGTCTCCTATAATTCACCCCTCCACTTT
CDR3 protein: CASSEGVSYNSPLHF

D gene: -
clone size: -
J gene: TRBJ1-6
V gene: TRBV10-3
CDR3 DNA: TGTGCCACCGTAGCGGGGGCCTCCTATAATTCACCCCTCCACTTT
CDR3 protein: CATVAGASYNSPLHF